This T cell receptor (beta chain) comes out of a study of PD-L1 blockade in urothelial cancer. Study details: Patients, treated from about 2014 onward, received atezolizumab 1,200 mg intravenously every 3 weeks. Patients' histories included 0 to 3 prior chemotherapy regimens. Investigators checked blood 3 weeks (second dose) and 6 weeks after treatment start. Study-level results: Clonality of blood TCR below the median before treatment predicted better survival.

Profiling relied on immunoSEQ multiplex PCR, and the TCRdb table lists in-frame clones only, not all of them. The sample lists under 50,000 clones; approximately 91% were seen once. Of note for this clone: What it binds is unknown.

The V gene lost 1 base and the J gene lost 5 bases, with 12 bases spanning the gap. Germline CDR1 and CDR2: SGHRS and YFSETQ. This CDR3 contains 14 residues. Time point denoted: pretreatment peripheral blood. The origin of this receptor is a woman aged 55-70 years with urothelial cancer. The chain is built from TRBV5-1 and TRBJ2-5; possibly TRBD1 for D (5 bases). The material sequenced was PBMCs, taken around atezolizumab (anti-PD-L1) treatment. This CDR3 reads CASSLSQGPETQYF. The CDR3 coding sequence is TGCGCCAGCAGCTTGTCGCAGGGCCCGGAGACCCAGTACTTC. Combining the CDR3 with reference TRBV5-1 and TRBJ2-5 gives the whole variable domain KAGVTQTPRYLIKTRGQQVTLSCSPISGHRSVSWYQQTPGQGLQFLFEYFSETQRNKGNFPGRFSGRQFSNSRSEMNVSTLELGDSALYLCASSLSQGPETQYFGPGTRLLVL.